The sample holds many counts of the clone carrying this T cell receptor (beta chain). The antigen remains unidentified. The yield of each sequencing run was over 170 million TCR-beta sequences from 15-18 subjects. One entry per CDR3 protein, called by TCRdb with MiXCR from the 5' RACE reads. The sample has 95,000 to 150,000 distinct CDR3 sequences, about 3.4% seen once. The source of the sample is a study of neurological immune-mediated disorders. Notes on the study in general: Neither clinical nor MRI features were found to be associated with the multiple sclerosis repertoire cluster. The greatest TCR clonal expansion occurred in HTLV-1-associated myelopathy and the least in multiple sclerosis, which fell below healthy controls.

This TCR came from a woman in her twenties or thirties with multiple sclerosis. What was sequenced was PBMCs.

The CDR3 bases are TGTGCCAGCAGCTTAGGTAGCGGGAAGTCAGATACGCAGTATTTT. This gives the protein CASSLGSGKSDTQYF. The rearrangement links TRBV7-2 to TRBJ2-3; TRBD2 aligns across 8 bases. Germline-derived CDR1 and CDR2 are SGHTA and FQGNSA. The junction had 4 bases not matched to a gene; V was cut back by 1 base and J by 4 bases. This CDR3 is built from 15 residues.